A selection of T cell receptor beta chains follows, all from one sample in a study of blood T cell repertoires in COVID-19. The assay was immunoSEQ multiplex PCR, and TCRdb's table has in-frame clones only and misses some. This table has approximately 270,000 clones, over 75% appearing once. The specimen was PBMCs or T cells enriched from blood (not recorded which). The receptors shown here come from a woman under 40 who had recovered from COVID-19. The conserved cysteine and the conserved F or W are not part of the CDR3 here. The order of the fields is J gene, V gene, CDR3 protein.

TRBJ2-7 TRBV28 ASSALDRAYEQY
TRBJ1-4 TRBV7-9 ASTWGLRVGEKLF
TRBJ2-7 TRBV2 ASSASYEQY
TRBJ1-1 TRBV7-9 ASSLETGTEAF
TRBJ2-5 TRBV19 ASSIARAVETQY
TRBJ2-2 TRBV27 ASSFRTGHIGNTGELF
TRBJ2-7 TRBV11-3 ASSLSASSSYEQY
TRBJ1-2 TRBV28 ASSRPGQGVGYT
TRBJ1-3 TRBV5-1 ASSLTGGASGNTIY
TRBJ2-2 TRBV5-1 ASSLETSVGELF
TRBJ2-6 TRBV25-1 ASSESVSGANVLT
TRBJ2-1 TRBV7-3 ASSSGTSSYNEQF
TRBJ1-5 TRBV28 ASSSLLGRKGSNQPQH
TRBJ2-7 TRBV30 AWDPGKPPYEQY
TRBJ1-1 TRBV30 AWRGDFNTEAF
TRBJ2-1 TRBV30 AWSNPTSGREDEQF
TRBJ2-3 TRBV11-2 ASSLDFASGKTTDTQY
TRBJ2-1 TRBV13 ASSPLLALGNNEQF
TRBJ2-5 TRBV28 ASSPFRGSTQETQY
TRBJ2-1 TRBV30 AWSVLVGSEQF
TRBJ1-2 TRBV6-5 ASSPGTFGYT
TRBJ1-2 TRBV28 ASSLKEGGGLNYGYT
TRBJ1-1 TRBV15 ATRVDTRYTEAF
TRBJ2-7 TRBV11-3 ASSLGVLGEQY
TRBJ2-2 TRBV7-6 ASSSLDRGQEELF
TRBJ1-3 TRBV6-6 ASSYFQGSPGNTIY
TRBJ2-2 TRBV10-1 ASSSDSWTGELF
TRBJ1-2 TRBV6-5 ASRRDRTGEGYT
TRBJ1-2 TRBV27 ASSTLGGSDYGYT
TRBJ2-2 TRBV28 ASSSGIAGGKGTGELF
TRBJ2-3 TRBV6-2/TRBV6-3 ASSFGLQRGSDTQY
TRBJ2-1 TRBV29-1 SVDGSPGQGVNEQF
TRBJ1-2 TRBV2 ASSEGQAYGYT
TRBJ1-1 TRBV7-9 ASIPGGGSVEAF
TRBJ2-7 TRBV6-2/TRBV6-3 ASSYGYTIYEQY
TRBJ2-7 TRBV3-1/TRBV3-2 ASSQGQGVGQY
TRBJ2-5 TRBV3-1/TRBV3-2 ARDYPLRETQY
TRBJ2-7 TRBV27 ASSLWPRGNIPYEQY
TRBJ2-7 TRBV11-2 ASSLGLAGHEQY
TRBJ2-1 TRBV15 ATSRERSNYNEQF
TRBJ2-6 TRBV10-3 ASGGGGANVLT
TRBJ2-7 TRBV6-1 ASSEQAGYEQY
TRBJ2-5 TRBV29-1 SVLRPVQETQY
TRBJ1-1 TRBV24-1 ATSDSGRERGKEEAF
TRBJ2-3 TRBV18 ASSPARTGGADTQY
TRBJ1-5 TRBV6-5 ASSYRTGIGAQH
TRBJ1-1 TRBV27 ASSLGTGVNTEAF
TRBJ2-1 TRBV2 ASRNAGFSYNEQF
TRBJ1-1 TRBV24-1 ATSDWTDTEAF
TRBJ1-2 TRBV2 ASDGWGQDGYT
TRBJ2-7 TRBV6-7 ASSPRGQLPNEQY
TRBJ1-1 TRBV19 ASSQSGGTEAF
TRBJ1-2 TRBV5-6 ASSLEDRAYYGYT